The 20 T cell receptor beta chains below were found in one sample sequenced in a study of blood T cell repertoires in COVID-19. Profiling relied on immunoSEQ multiplex PCR, and the TCRdb table lists in-frame clones only, not all of them. This sample has under 550,000 clones, with about 90% found just once. The source material was peripheral blood. The receptors were sampled from a man younger than 35 with COVID-19, enrolled during active disease.

The chain is built from TRBV18 and TRBJ1-2, with D perhaps TRBD1 (6 bases). The CDR3 sequence is 13 residues long. The germline V and J ends were trimmed by 3 bases and 5 bases, with 10 bases remaining between them. Per germline, CDR1 KGHSH and CDR2 LQKENI. CDR3: CASSPAGDYGYTF. CDR3 in DNA: TGTGCCAGCTCACCGGCAGGGGATTATGGCTACACCTTC.

The J gene is TRBJ2-2, the V gene TRBV25-1, with 9 bases identical to TRBD2. The CDR3 covers 15 residues. J was trimmed by 2 bases and V by 6 bases; bases with no gene match: 4. The germline gives CDR1 MGHDK, CDR2 SYGVNS. The CDR3 loop reads CASRMTSGNTGELFF. Here the CDR3 DNA reads TGTGCCAGCAGGATGACTAGCGGAAACACCGGGGAGCTGTTTTTT.

V usage is TRBV28 and J usage is TRBJ2-1; TRBD2 agrees at 8 bases. V dropped 6 bases and J dropped 7; count of bases not matched to a gene: 11. This CDR3 spans 15 amino acids. The germline gives CDR1 MDHEN, CDR2 SYDVKM. The CDR3: CASRRREGHRNEQFF. DNA for the CDR3: TGTGCCAGCAGGAGACGGGAGGGCCATAGGAATGAGCAGTTCTTC. The full variable domain, with the rest looked up from reference TRBV28 and TRBJ2-1, is DVKVTQSSRYLVKRTGEKVFLECVQDMDHENMFWYRQDPGLGLRLIYFSYDVKMKEKGDIPEGYSVSREKKERFSLILESASTNQTSMYLCASRRREGHRNEQFFGPGTRLTVL.

V and J are TRBV27 and TRBJ2-3; TRBD2 matches at 10 bases. With V trimmed by 2 bases and J by 1 base, 6 bases remained unmatched. The CDR3 length is 17 residues. CDR1 is MNHEY and CDR2 is SMNVEV in the germline V gene (reference sequence). CDR3 protein: CASSLRLAGVGTDTQYF. The CDR3 DNA reads as TGTGCCAGCAGTTTAAGGCTAGCGGGGGTGGGCACAGATACGCAGTATTTT.

The V gene is TRBV5-4, the J gene TRBJ2-3; D uncertain. Germline CDR1 reads SGHNT; CDR2 reads YYREEE (reference sequence). V lost 0 bases and J 4 bases, leaving 9 bases between the germline ends. The CDR3 extends over 14 amino acids. CDR3 sequence: CASSLAASADTQYF. The DNA for the CDR3 is TGTGCCAGCAGCTTGGCCGCGTCCGCAGATACGCAGTATTTT.

The gene calls are TRBV7-8 and TRBJ2-1; D may be TRBD2 (7 bases). This CDR3 region has 15 residues. The germline V and J ends were trimmed by 1 base and 8 bases, with 15 bases remaining between them. The germline V gene has CDR1 SGHVS and CDR2 FQNEAQ. CDR3 DNA: TGTGCCAGCAGCTTAGTAGGGGGGGCAGACGATGAGCAGTTCTTC. Translation gives CASSLVGGADDEQFF.

The gene calls are TRBV2 and TRBJ2-3; D is possibly TRBD2 (6 bases). Germline V CDR1 and CDR2: SNHLY, FYNNEI. CDR3 length equals 13 residues. V shed 8 bases and J shed 2 bases, with 11 bases lying between them. The CDR3 protein is CASAVGLTDTQYF. CDR3 DNA: TGTGCCAGCGCGGTGGGACTCACAGATACGCAGTATTTT.

The V gene is TRBV19, the J gene TRBJ1-2, with D possibly matching TRBD1 (5 bases). This CDR3 is built from 13 residues. Trimming took off 0 bases at V and 8 bases at J, with 10 bases between the two ends. The germline CDR1 and CDR2 sequences are LNHDA and SQIVND (reference sequence). CDR3 nucleotide sequence: TGTGCCAGTAGTATAGACGGGGGGTCCGGCTACACCTTC. Protein sequence: CASSIDGGSGYTF.

This clone was counted a single time. The chain links TRBV18 to TRBJ1-1; D call uncertain. Trimming cost V 7 bases and J 1 base, with 13 bases left between them. Germline V CDR1 and CDR2: KGHSH, LQKENI. The CDR3 has 14 amino acids. CDR3 sequence (DNA): TGTGCCAGCTTATTTGACAAGACGAACACTGAAGCTTTCTTT. It yields the protein CASLFDKTNTEAFF.

The chain joins TRBV5-1 to TRBJ2-7; 7 nucleotides align to TRBD2. The CDR3 extends over 15 amino acids. The germline gives CDR1 SGHRS, CDR2 YFSETQ. Trimming cost V 4 bases and J 3 bases; bases outside gene matches: 10. CDR3 sequence: CASSPKTREGYEQYF. In DNA form, the CDR3 reads TGCGCCAGCAGCCCGAAGACAAGGGAGGGCTACGAGCAGTACTTC.

The chain joins TRBV6-5 to TRBJ1-1; D is uncertain. Germline V gives CDR1 MNHEY, CDR2 SVGAGI. The CDR3 covers 14 residues. Trimming took off 6 bases at V and 1 base at J, with 12 bases between the two ends. Here the CDR3 reads CASRPGRENTEAFF. In DNA, the CDR3 is TGTGCCAGCAGACCCGGACGGGAGAACACTGAAGCTTTCTTT.

V gene TRBV18 combines with J gene TRBJ1-2; 9 nucleotides line up with TRBD1. The CDR3 totals 16 residues. The germline CDR1 and CDR2 sequences are KGHSH and LQKENI. The V segment lost 3 bases and the J segment 2 bases; nucleotides outside the gene matches: 7. CDR3 sequence reads: CASSPRQGEVNYGYTF. For the CDR3, the DNA is TGTGCCAGCTCACCGCGACAGGGGGAAGTGAACTATGGCTACACCTTC.

Concerning this clone itself: A much larger clone differs by one base, so this may be a read error. The chain has TRBV11-3 and TRBJ2-3; 8 bases are a match to TRBD1. V gave up 1 base and J gave up 3 bases; unmatched junction bases: 0. Germline CDR1 SGHNT, CDR2 YENEEA. This CDR3 is built from 14 residues. In DNA form, the CDR3 reads TGTGCCAGCAGCTTAGGGACAGGGACAGATACGCAGTATTTT. This gives the protein CASSLGTGTDTQYF.

The chain uses TRBV10-3 and TRBJ2-7; 10 bases map to TRBD2. The CDR3 spans 17 residues. Trimming at V came to 6 bases and at J to 2 bases, leaving 13 bases not matched to a gene. CDR1 ENHRY and CDR2 SYGVKD come from the germline V gene. The CDR3 DNA reads TGTGCCATCAGAGCAGGCCTCCTAGCGGGGGCCGCCTACGAGCAGTACTTC. Its translation: CAIRAGLLAGAAYEQYF.

J is TRBJ2-7 and V is TRBV12-3 or TRBV12-4, with D tentatively TRBD1 (5 bases). CDR3 size: 13 residues. Trimming cost V 3 bases and J 5 bases, with 11 bases left between them. The CDR3 sequence: CASSFGQGNEQYF. CDR3 bases: TGTGCCAGCAGTTTTGGGCAGGGCAACGAGCAGTACTTC.

The CDR3 loop is CASSLPLARSSTPDTF. CDR3 in DNA: TGTGCCAGCTCATTGCCGCTGGCCAGGTCCTCCACTCCTGACACCTTC. V and J are TRBV18 and TRBJ1-2; D unclear. Trimming left V 5 bases short and J 12 bases short, with 28 bases between. This CDR3 has 16 residues. Germline CDR1 and CDR2: KGHSH and LQKENI.

This clone was seen once. The chain joins TRBV9 to TRBJ2-1; TRBD2 is a possible D gene (5 bases). V lost 4 bases, J lost 0 bases, and 17 bases lay in between. Per germline, CDR1 SGDLS and CDR2 YYNGEE. The CDR3 is 17 amino acids. The DNA for the CDR3 is TGTGCCAGCAGCCCTCCTGAGGGTTCCAGCTCCTACAATGAGCAGTTCTTC. As protein: CASSPPEGSSSYNEQFF.

The J gene is TRBJ2-1, the V gene TRBV30; D might be TRBD2 (6 bases). CDR3 length: 15 residues. The V and J ends lost 2 bases and 0 bases respectively, with 11 bases between them. Germline CDR1 GTSNPN, CDR2 SVGIG (reference sequence). The CDR3 nucleotides read TGTGCCTGGAGTAAGCGGGCCTACTCCTACAATGAGCAGTTCTTC. It encodes CAWSKRAYSYNEQFF.

This chain uses TRBV4-2 with TRBJ2-3; 7 nucleotides agree with TRBD2. Germline V CDR1 and CDR2: LGHNA, YNFKEQ. Unmatched junction bases numbered 5, after V lost 2 bases and J lost 6 bases. CDR3 size: 14 residues. CDR3 nucleotides: TGTGCCAGCAGCCAACCGGGACTATTGGATACGCAGTATTTT. Translated: CASSQPGLLDTQYF.

The chain joins TRBV4-1 to TRBJ1-1, with 10 bases matching TRBD1. CDR3 length: 19 residues. Germline lookup yields CDR1 MGHRA and CDR2 YSYEKL. V lost 0 bases and J lost 0; bases outside the gene matches: 10. The CDR3 region is CASSQERGQGSGVNTEAFF. The CDR3 DNA follows: TGCGCCAGCAGCCAAGAGAGGGGACAGGGGAGCGGTGTGAACACTGAAGCTTTCTTT.